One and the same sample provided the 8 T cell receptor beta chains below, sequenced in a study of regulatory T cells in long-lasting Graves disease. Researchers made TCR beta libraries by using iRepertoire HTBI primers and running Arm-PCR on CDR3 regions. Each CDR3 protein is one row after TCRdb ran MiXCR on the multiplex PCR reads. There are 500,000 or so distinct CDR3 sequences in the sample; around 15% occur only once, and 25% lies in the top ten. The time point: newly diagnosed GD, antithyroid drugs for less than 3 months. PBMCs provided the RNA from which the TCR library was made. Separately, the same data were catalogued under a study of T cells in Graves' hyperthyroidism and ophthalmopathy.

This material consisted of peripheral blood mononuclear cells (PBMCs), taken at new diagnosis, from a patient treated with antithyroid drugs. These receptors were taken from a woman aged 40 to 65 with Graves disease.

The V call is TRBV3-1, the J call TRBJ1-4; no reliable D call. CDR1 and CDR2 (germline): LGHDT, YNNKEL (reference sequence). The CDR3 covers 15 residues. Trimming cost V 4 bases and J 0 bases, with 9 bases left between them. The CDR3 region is CASSRVRTTNEKLFF. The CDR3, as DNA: TGTGCCAGCAGCCGAGTCAGAACAACTAATGAAAAACTGTTTTTT.

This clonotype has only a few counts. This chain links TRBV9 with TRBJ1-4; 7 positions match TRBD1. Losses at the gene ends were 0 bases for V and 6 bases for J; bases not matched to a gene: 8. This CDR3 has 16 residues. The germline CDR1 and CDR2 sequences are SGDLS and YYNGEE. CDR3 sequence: CASSVGPRGVDEKLFF. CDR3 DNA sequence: TGTGCCAGCAGCGTAGGTCCCAGGGGGGTTGATGAAAAACTGTTTTTT.

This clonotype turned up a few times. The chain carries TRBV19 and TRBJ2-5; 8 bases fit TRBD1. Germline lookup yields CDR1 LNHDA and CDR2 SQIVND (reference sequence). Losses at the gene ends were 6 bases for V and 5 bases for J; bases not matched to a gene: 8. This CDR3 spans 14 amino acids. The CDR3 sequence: CASRAPGGKETQYF. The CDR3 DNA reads TGTGCCAGTAGAGCCCCAGGGGGCAAGGAGACCCAGTACTTC.

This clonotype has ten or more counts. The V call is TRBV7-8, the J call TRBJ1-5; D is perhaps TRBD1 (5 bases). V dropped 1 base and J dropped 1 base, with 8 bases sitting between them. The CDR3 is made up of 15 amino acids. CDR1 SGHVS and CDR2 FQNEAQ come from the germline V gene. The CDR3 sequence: CASSLEGMSNQPQHF. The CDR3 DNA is TGTGCCAGCAGCTTAGAGGGGATGAGCAATCAGCCCCAGCATTTT.

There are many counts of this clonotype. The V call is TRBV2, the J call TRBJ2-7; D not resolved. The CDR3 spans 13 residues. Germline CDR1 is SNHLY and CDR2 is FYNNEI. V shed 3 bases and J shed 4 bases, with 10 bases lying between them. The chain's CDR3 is CASSERRSYEQYF. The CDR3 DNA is TGTGCCAGCAGTGAGAGGCGGAGTTACGAGCAGTACTTC.

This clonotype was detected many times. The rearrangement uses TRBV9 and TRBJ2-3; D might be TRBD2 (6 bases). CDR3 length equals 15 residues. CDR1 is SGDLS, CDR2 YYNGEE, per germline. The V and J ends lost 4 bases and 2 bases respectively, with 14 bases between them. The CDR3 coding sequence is TGTGCCAGCAGCCCACGGGACTTATCCACAGATACGCAGTATTTT. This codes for CASSPRDLSTDTQYF.

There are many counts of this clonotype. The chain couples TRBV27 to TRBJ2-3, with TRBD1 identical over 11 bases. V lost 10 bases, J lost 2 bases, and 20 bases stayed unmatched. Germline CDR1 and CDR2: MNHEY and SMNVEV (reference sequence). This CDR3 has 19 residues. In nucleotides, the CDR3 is TGTGCCACCTCCACGAAGGACAGGGGGCTCGTTTTGGCCACAGATACGCAGTATTTT. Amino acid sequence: CATSTKDRGLVLATDTQYF.

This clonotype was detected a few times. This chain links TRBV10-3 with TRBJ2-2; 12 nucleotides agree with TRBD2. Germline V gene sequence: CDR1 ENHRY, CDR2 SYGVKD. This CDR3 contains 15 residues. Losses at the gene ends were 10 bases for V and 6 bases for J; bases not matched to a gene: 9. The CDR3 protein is CATGATSGGAGELFF. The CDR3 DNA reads TGTGCCACAGGAGCGACTAGCGGGGGCGCCGGGGAGCTGTTTTTT.